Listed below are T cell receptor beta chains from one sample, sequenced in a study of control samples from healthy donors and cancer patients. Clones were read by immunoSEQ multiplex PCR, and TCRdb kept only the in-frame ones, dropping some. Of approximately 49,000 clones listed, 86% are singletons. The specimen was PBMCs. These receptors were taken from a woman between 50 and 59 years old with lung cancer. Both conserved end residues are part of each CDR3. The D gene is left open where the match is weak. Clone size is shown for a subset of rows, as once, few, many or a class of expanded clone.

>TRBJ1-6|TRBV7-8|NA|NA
CASSFGREDSPLHF
TGTGCCAGCAGCTTTGGGAGGGAGGATTCACCCCTCCACTTT
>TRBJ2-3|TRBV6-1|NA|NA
CASSEAWASTDTQYF
TGTGCCAGCAGTGAAGCGTGGGCTAGCACAGATACGCAGTATTTT
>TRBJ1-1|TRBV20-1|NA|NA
CSASKLGREAFF
TGCAGTGCTAGTAAGTTAGGTCGTGAAGCTTTCTTT
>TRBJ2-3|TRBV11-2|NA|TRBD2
CASSLGAGGPYTQYF
TGTGCCAGCAGCTTGGGAGCGGGGGGCCCTTATACGCAGTATTTT
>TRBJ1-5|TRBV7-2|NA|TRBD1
CASSQDRDGNQPQHF
TGTGCCAGCAGCCAGGACAGGGACGGCAATCAGCCCCAGCATTTT
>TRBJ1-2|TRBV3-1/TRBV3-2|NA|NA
CASSQEAGDGYTF
TGTGCCAGCAGCCAAGAGGCAGGGGATGGCTACACCTTC
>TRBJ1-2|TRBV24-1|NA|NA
CATSHAEENGYTF
TGTGCCACCAGCCATGCGGAGGAGAATGGCTACACCTTC
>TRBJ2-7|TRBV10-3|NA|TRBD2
CAIRTSGVRYEQYF
TGTGCCATCAGGACTAGCGGGGTGCGGTACGAGCAGTACTTC
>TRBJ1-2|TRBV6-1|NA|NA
CASSESWGSYGYTF
TGTGCCAGCAGTGAAAGTTGGGGATCCTATGGCTACACCTTC
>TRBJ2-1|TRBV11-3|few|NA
CASSLTPGANEQFF
TGTGCCAGCAGCTTAACGCCTGGGGCCAATGAGCAGTTCTTC